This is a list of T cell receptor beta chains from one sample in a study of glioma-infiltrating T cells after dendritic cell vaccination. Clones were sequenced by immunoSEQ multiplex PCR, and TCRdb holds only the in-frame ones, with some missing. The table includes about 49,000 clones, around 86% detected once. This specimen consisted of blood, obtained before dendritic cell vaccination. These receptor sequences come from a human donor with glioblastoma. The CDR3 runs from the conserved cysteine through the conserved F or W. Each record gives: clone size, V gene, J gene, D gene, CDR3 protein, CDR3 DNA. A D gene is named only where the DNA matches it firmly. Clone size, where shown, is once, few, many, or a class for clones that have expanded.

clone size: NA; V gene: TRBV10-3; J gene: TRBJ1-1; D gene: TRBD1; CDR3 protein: CAISGQGSEAFF; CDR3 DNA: TGTGCCATCAGCGGACAGGGCTCTGAAGCTTTCTTT
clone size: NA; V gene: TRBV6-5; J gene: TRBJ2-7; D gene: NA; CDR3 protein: CASSYSTDGIEQYF; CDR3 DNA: TGTGCCAGCAGTTACTCGACGGACGGGATCGAGCAGTACTTC
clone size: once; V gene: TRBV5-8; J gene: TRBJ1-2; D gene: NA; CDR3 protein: CASSWGQDSLYGYTF; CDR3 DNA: TGTGCCAGCAGCTGGGGTCAGGACAGCCTCTATGGCTACACCTTC
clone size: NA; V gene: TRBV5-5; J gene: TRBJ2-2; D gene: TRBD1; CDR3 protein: CASSLEGTAYTGELFF; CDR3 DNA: TGTGCCAGCAGCTTGGAAGGGACAGCTTATACCGGGGAGCTGTTTTTT
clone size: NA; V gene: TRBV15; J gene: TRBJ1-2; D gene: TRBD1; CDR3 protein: CATSRDRANYGYTF; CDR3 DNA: TGTGCCACCAGCAGGGACAGGGCCAACTATGGCTACACCTTC
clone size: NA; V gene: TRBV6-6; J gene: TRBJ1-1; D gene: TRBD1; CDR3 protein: CAICGTVFTEAFF; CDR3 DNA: TGTGCCATCTGCGGGACAGTGTTCACTGAAGCTTTCTTT
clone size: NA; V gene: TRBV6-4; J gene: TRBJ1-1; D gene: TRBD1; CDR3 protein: CASSRDRGDSEAFF; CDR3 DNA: TGTGCCAGCAGTCGGGACAGGGGGGATAGTGAAGCTTTCTTT
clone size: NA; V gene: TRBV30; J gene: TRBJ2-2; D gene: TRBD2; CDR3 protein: CAWTRLAGLTGELFF; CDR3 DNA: TGTGCCTGGACTAGACTAGCGGGCCTCACCGGGGAGCTGTTTTTT
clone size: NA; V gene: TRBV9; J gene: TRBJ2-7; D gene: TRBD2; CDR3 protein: CASSRSGEAYEQYF; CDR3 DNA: TGTGCCAGCAGCCGAAGCGGGGAAGCGTACGAGCAGTACTTC
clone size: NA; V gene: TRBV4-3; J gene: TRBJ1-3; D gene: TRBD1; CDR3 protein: CASSQVWGRQGSGNTIYF; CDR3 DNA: TGCGCCAGCAGCCAAGTCTGGGGAAGACAGGGCTCAGGAAACACCATATATTTT
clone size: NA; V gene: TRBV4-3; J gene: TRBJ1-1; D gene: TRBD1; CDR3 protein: CASSGDLSGQGAEAFF; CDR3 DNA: TGCGCCAGCAGCGGGGATCTAAGCGGACAGGGCGCTGAAGCTTTCTTT
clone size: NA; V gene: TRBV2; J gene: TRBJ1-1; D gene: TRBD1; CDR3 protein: CAGRPTGGEGAFF; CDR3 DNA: TGTGCCGGCCGTCCTACAGGGGGAGAAGGAGCTTTCTTT
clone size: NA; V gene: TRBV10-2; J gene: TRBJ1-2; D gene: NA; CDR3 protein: CASSEASGDRDYGYTF; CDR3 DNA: TGCGCCAGCAGTGAGGCGAGCGGGGACCGAGACTATGGCTACACCTTC
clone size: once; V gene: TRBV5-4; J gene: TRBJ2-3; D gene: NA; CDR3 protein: CASSLDGGFTDTQYF; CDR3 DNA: TGTGCCAGCAGCTTGGACGGGGGTTTCACAGATACGCAGTATTTT
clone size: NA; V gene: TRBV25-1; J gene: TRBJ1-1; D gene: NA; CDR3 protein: CASSKDRNTEAFF; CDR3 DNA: TGTGCCAGCAGCAAGGACAGGAACACTGAAGCTTTCTTT
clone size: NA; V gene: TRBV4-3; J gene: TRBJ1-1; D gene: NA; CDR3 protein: CASSPPGMNTEAFF; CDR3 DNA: TGCGCCAGCAGCCCCCCCGGGATGAACACTGAAGCTTTCTTT
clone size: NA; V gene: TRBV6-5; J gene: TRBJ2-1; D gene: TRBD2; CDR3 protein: CASKGLAGGDNEQFF; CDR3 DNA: TGTGCCAGCAAGGGACTAGCGGGGGGAGACAATGAGCAGTTCTTC
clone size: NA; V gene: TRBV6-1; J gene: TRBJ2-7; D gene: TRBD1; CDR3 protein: CASSNTGGWDEQYF; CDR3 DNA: TGTGCCAGCAGTAACACAGGGGGCTGGGACGAGCAGTACTTC
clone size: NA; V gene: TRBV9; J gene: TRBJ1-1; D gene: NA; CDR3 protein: CASSPSGSPNTEAFF; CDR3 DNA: TGTGCCAGCAGCCCATCGGGAAGCCCGAACACTGAAGCTTTCTTT
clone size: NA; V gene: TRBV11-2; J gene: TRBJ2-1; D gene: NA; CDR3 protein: CASTTQTPVDNEQFF; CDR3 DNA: TGTGCCAGCACCACACAGACCCCGGTTGACAATGAGCAGTTCTTC
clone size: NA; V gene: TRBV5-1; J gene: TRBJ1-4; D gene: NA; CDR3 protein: CASRLATNEKLFF; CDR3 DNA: TGCGCCAGTCGTCTTGCAACTAATGAAAAACTGTTTTTT
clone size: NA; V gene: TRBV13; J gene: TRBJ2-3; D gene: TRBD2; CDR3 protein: CASSSGGTSGATRGRTQYF; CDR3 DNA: TGTGCCAGCAGCTCCGGGGGGACTAGCGGGGCCACCAGGGGACGTACGCAGTATTTT
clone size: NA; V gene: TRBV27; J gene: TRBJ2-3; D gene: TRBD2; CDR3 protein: CASTSLAGKDTQYF; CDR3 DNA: TGTGCCAGCACCTCCTTAGCGGGAAAAGATACGCAGTATTTT
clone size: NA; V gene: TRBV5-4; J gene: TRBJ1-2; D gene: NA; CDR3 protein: CASSPDSPTPYGYTF; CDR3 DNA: TGTGCCAGCAGCCCAGACTCTCCGACCCCCTATGGCTACACCTTC
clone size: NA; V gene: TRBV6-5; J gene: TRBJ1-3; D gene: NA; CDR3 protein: CASRTTDRNTIYF; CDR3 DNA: TGTGCCAGCAGGACGACGGACAGAAACACCATATATTTT
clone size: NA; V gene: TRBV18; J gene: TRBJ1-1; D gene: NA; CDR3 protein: CASSPPGGRNTEAFF; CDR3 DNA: TGTGCCAGCTCACCACCTGGAGGGAGGAACACTGAAGCTTTCTTT
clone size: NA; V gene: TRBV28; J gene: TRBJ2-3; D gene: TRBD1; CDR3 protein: CASPAQGAVSTDTQYF; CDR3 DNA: TGTGCCAGCCCGGCACAGGGGGCTGTAAGCACAGATACGCAGTATTTT
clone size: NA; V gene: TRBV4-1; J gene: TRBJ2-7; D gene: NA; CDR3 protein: CASSQEPTGTSYEQYF; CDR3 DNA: TGCGCCAGCAGCCAAGAACCGACAGGAACCTCCTACGAGCAGTACTTC
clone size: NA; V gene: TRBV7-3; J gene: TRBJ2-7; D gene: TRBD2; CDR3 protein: CASSPTGGEQYF; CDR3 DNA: TGTGCCAGCTCGCCGACGGGGGGTGAGCAGTACTTC
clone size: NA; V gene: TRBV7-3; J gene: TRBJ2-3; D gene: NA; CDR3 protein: CASSSRAGDADTQYF; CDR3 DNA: TGTGCCAGCAGCTCCCGGGCAGGGGACGCAGATACGCAGTATTTT
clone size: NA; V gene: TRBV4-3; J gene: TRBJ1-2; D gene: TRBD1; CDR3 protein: CASSQYRTGGLYGYTF; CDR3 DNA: TGCGCCAGCAGCCAATATCGGACAGGGGGCCTATATGGCTACACCTTC
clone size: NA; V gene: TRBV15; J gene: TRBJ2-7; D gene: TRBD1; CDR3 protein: CATSRGGTGAYEQYF; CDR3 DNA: TGTGCCACCAGCAGAGGAGGGACAGGCGCCTACGAGCAGTACTTC
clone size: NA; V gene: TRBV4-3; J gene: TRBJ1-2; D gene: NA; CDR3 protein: CASSQDSGVGYTF; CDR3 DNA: TGCGCCAGCAGCCAAGATTCGGGGGTTGGCTACACCTTC
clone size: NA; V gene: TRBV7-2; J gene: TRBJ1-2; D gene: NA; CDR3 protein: CASSPAGQYGYTF; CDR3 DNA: TGTGCCAGCAGCCCCGCAGGGCAATATGGCTACACCTTC
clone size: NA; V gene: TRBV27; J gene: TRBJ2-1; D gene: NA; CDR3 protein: CASSLRERDEQFF; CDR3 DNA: TGTGCCAGCAGTTTACGGGAAAGGGATGAGCAGTTCTTC
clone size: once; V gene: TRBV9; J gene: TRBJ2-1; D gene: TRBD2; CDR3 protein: CASSVSGSGGYEQFF; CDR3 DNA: TGTGCCAGCAGCGTTAGCGGTTCGGGAGGGTATGAGCAGTTCTTC
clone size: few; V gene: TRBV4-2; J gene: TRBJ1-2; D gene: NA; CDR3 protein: CASSQVPPAKYGYTF; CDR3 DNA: TGTGCCAGCAGCCAAGTCCCTCCAGCGAAATATGGCTACACCTTC
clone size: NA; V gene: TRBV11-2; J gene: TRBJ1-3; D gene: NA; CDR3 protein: CASSSGAGGTGNTIYF; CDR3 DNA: TGTGCCAGCAGCTCTGGCGCGGGGGGAACTGGAAACACCATATATTTT
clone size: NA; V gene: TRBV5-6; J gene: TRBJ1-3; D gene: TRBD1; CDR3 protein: CASSLSGQGHFSGNTIYF; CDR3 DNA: TGTGCCAGCAGCTTGTCCGGACAGGGGCACTTCTCTGGAAACACCATATATTTT
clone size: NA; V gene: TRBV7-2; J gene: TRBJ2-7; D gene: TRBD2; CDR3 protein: CASSLVGTSGAYEQYF; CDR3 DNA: TGTGCCAGCAGCTTAGTAGGGACTAGCGGAGCCTACGAGCAGTACTTC
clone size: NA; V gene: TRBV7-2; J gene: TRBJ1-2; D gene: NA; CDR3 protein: CASSLGERVGSSGYTF; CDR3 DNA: TGTGCCAGCAGCTTAGGGGAAAGGGTGGGGAGCTCTGGCTACACCTTC
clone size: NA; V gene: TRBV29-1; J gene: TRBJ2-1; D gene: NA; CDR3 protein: CSALTPGWGSYNEQFF; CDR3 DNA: TGCAGCGCCCTCACGCCGGGATGGGGTTCCTATAATGAGCAGTTCTTC
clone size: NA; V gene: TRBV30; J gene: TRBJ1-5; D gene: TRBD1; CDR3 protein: CAWSKTGGSSSPQHF; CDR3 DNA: TGTGCCTGGAGCAAGACAGGGGGTAGTTCGTCCCCCCAGCATTTT
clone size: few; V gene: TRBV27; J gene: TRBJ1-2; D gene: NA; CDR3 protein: CASSYDNYGYTF; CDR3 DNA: TGTGCCAGCAGCTACGATAACTATGGCTACACCTTC
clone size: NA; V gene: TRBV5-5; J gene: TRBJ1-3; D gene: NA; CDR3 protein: CASSGEGRGPGNTIYF; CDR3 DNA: TGTGCCAGCAGCGGGGAGGGCAGGGGCCCTGGAAACACCATATATTTT
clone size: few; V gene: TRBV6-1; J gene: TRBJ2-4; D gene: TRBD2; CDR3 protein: CASSDHLGLAGSLAKNIQYF; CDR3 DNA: TGTGCCAGCAGTGACCACCTGGGACTAGCGGGCAGTCTAGCCAAAAACATTCAGTACTTC
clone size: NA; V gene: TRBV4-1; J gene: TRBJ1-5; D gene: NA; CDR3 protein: CASSLRLTDSNQPQHF; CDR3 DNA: TGCGCCAGCAGCCTCCGGCTTACAGATAGCAATCAGCCCCAGCATTTT
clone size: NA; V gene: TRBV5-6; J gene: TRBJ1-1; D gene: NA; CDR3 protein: CASSFFQDGALDTEAFF; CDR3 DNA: TGTGCCAGCAGCTTCTTCCAGGATGGGGCGTTGGACACTGAAGCTTTCTTT
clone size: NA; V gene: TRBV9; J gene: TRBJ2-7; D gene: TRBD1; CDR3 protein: CASSDGTGGSYEQYF; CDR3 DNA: TGTGCCAGCAGCGACGGGACAGGGGGATCCTACGAGCAGTACTTC
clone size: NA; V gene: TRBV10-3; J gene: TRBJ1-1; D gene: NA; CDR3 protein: CAISDRGMNTEAFF; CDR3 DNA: TGTGCCATCAGTGACAGGGGTATGAACACTGAAGCTTTCTTT
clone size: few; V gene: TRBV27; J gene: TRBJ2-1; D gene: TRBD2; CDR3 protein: CASSLIGLAGGPSYNEQFF; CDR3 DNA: TGTGCCAGCAGTTTAATAGGACTAGCGGGGGGGCCTTCGTACAATGAGCAGTTCTTC
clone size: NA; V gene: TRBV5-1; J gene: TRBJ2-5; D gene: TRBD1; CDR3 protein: CASSATGGQETQYF; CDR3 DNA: TGCGCCAGCAGCGCTACAGGGGGCCAAGAGACCCAGTACTTC
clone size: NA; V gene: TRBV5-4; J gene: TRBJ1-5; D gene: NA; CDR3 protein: CASSLKGDSNQPQHF; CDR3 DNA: TGTGCCAGCAGCTTGAAAGGGGATAGCAATCAGCCCCAGCATTTT
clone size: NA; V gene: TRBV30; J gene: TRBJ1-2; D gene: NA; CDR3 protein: CAWSGAGGYYGYTF; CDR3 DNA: TGTGCCTGGAGTGGGGCAGGAGGATACTATGGCTACACCTTC
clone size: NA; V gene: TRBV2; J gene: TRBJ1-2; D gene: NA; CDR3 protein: CASNQYLRANYGYTF; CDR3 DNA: TGTGCCAGCAACCAATACCTCCGGGCTAACTATGGCTACACCTTC
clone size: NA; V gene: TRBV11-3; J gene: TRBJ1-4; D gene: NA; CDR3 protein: CASSTTGFNEKLFF; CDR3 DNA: TGTGCCAGCAGCACTACAGGTTTTAATGAAAAACTGTTTTTT
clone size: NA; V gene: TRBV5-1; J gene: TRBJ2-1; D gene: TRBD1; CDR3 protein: CASSGQGASYNEQFF; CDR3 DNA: TGCGCCAGCAGCGGACAGGGAGCCTCCTACAATGAGCAGTTCTTC
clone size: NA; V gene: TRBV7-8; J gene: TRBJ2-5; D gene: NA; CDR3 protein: CASSGLGRVDF; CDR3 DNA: TGTGCCAGCAGCGGCCTGGGCAGGGTGGACTTC
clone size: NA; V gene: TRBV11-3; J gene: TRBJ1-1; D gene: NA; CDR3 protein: CASSLSVYTEAFF; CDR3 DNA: TGTGCCAGCAGCTTATCGGTTTACACTGAAGCTTTCTTT